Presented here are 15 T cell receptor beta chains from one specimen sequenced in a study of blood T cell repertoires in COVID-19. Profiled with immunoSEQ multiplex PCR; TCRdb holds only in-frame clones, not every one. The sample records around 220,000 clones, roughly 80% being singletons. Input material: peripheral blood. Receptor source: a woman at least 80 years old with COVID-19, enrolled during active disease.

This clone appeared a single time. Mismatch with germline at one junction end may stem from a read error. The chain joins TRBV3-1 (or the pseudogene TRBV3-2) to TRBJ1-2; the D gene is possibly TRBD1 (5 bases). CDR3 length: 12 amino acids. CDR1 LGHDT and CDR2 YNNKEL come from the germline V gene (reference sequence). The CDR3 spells CAGSLGLYGYTF. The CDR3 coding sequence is TGTGCCGGCAGCCTGGGGCTCTATGGCTACACCTTC.

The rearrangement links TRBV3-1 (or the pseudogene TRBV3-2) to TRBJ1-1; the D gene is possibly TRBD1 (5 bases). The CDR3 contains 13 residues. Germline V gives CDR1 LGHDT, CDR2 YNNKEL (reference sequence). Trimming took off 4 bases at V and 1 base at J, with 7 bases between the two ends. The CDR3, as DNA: TGTGCCAGCAGCCCGGGGGGGAACACTGAAGCTTTCTTT. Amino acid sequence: CASSPGGNTEAFF.

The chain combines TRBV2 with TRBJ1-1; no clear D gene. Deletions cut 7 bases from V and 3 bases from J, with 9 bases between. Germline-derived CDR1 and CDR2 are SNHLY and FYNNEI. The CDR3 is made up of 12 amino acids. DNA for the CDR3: TGTGCCAGCACTAGTGACCACACTGAAGCTTTCTTT. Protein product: CASTSDHTEAFF.

CDR3 sequence (DNA): TGTGCCAGCATGACACCGGCCGGGGGTATCACAGATACGCAGTATTTT. Translation gives CASMTPAGGITDTQYF. The V gene is TRBV27, the J gene TRBJ2-3, with D tentatively TRBD2 (6 bases). Germline V gene data show CDR1 as MNHEY and CDR2 as SMNVEV (reference sequence). This CDR3 is 16 amino acids long. Trimming cost V 7 bases and J 2 bases, with 19 bases left between them.

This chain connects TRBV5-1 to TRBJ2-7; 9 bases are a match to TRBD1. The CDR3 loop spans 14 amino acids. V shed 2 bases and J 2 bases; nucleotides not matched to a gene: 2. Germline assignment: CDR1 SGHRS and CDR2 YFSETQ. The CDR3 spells CASSFTGGTYEQYF. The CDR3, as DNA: TGCGCCAGCAGCTTTACAGGGGGCACCTACGAGCAGTACTTC.

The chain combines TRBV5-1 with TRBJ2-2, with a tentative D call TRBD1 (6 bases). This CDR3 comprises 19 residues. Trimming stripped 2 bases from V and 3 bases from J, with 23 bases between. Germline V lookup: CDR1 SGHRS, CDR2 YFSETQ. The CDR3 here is CASSFAAYTTGLDTGELFF. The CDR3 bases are TGCGCCAGCAGCTTCGCCGCTTACACTACAGGGTTGGACACCGGGGAGCTGTTTTTT.

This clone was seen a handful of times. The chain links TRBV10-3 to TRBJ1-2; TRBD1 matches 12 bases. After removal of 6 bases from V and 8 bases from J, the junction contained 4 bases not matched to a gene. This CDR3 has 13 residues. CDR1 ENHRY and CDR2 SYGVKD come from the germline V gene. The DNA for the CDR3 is TGTGCCATCAGGGGACAGGGGGCGAGGGGCTACACCTTC. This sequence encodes CAIRGQGARGYTF.

CDR3 bases: TGTGCCAGCAGCTTCAAGGCCGGGACAGCTGGAAACACCATATATTTT. Translation gives CASSFKAGTAGNTIYF. The genes are TRBV7-6 and TRBJ1-3, with 7 bases lining up with TRBD1. The germline CDR1 and CDR2 sequences are SGHVS and FNYEAQ. After removal of 3 bases from V and 2 bases from J, the junction contained 7 bases not matched to a gene. The CDR3 covers 16 residues.

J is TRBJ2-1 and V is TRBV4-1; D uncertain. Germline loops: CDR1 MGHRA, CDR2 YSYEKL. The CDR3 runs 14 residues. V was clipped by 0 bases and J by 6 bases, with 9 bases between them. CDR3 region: CASSQERQANEQFF. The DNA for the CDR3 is TGCGCCAGCAGCCAAGAAAGGCAGGCCAATGAGCAGTTCTTC.

As DNA, the CDR3 is TGTGCCAGCAGCTTTGGGACAGGGGGCACAGATACGCAGTATTTT. Translating gives CASSFGTGGTDTQYF. This sequence joins TRBV7-2 and TRBJ2-3; the match to TRBD1 covers 10 bases. The CDR3 totals 15 residues. The germline CDR1 and CDR2 sequences are SGHTA and FQGNSA. The ends lost 3 bases at V and 1 base at J; junction bases unmatched: 1.

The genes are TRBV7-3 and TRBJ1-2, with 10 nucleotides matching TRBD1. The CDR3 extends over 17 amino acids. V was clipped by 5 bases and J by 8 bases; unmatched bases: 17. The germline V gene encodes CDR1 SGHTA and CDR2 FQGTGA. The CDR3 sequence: CASSPTSRRQGAGGYTF. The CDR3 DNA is TGTGCCAGCAGCCCTACTTCCCGAAGACAGGGGGCAGGAGGCTACACCTTC.

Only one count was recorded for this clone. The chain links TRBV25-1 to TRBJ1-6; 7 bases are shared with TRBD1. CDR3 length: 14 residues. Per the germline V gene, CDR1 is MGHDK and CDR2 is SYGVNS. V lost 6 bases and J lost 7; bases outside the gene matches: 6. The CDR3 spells CASSRDSRNSPLHF. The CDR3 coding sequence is TGTGCCAGCAGCCGGGACAGTCGAAATTCACCCCTCCACTTT.

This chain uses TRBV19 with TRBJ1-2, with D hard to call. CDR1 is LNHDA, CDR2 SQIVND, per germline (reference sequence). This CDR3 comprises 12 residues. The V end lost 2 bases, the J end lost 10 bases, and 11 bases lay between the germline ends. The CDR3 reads CASSIIGGDYTF. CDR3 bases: TGTGCCAGTAGTATAATAGGAGGTGACTACACCTTC. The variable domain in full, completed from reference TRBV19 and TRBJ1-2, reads DGGITQSPKYLFRKEGQNVTLSCEQNLNHDAMYWYRQDPGQGLRLIYYSQIVNDFQKGDIAEGYSVSREKKESFPLTVTSAQKNPTAFYLCASSIIGGDYTFGSGTRLTVV.

The CDR3 coding sequence is TGTGCCAGCTCCGATACCAGTCTCACTAATGAAAAACTGTTTTTT. Its protein product is CASSDTSLTNEKLFF. The rearrangement uses TRBV18 and TRBJ1-4; D unresolved. Germline CDR1 and CDR2: KGHSH and LQKENI. V was clipped by 6 bases and J by 2 bases, with 13 bases between them. CDR3 length equals 15 residues.

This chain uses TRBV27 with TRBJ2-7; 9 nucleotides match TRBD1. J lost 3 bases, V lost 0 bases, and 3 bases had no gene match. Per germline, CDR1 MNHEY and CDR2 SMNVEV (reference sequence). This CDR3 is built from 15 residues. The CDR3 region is CASSLSHRGHYEQYF. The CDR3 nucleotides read TGTGCCAGCAGTTTATCCCACAGGGGGCACTACGAGCAGTACTTC.